A selection of T cell receptor beta chains follows, all from one sample in a study of a mutant IDH1 vaccine in newly diagnosed glioma. Measured with immunoSEQ multiplex PCR; TCRdb has only the in-frame clones, and not every one. Altogether over 45,000 clones are present, 75% to 95% being singletons, with the ten largest covering about 2.5%. The sample in question was PBMCs, obtained from a glioma patient treated with radiotherapy, temozolomide or both. The receptors were gathered from a man aged 45-60 years with glioma. The CDR3 runs from the conserved cysteine through the conserved F or W. D genes are given only for firm matches. Clone size, where shown, is once, few, many, or a class for clones that have expanded.

D gene	clone size	CDR3 length	J gene	V gene	CDR3 DNA	CDR3 protein
-	once	14	TRBJ2-1	TRBV5-1	TGCGCCAGCAGCCTCCAGGCGGACTACAATGAGCAGTTCTTC	CASSLQADYNEQFF
-	once	15	TRBJ2-7	TRBV5-1	TGCGCCAGCAGCTTAGGGTTCCAGCTAGACTACGAGCAGTACTTC	CASSLGFQLDYEQYF
-	-	16	TRBJ2-5	TRBV28	TGTGCCAGCCTTCCCCTTGAGGCAGGGTTCGCCGGGACCCAGTACTTC	CASLPLEAGFAGTQYF
-	-	14	TRBJ2-3	TRBV27	TGTGCCAGCAGTTTAAAACGGGGAACAGATACGCAGTATTTT	CASSLKRGTDTQYF
-	-	15	TRBJ2-3	TRBV5-1	TGCGCCAGCAGCTTGGAAGGGGGGTTCCCAGATACGCAGTATTTT	CASSLEGGFPDTQYF
TRBD2	-	15	TRBJ2-1	TRBV29-1	TGCAGCGTTGAACTGCTAACTAGCGGGAGGGATGAGCAGTTCTTC	CSVELLTSGRDEQFF
-	-	15	TRBJ2-5	TRBV5-1	TGCGCCAGCAGCTTGAGAGGGTTGGCACAAGAGACCCAGTACTTC	CASSLRGLAQETQYF
-	-	13	TRBJ2-3	TRBV30	TGTGCCTACCTTATGGCGATCACAGATACGCAGTATTTT	CAYLMAITDTQYF
TRBD1	-	16	TRBJ2-3	TRBV4-1	TGCGCCAGCAGCCGGGGACAGGGCCCACCAGTGGATACGCAGTATTTT	CASSRGQGPPVDTQYF
TRBD1	-	15	TRBJ2-5	TRBV15	TGTGCCACCAGCAGAGGAAACAGGGGGCCAGAGACCCAGTACTTC	CATSRGNRGPETQYF
-	-	13	TRBJ2-5	TRBV2	TGTGCCAGGTGGGGGACTGATCAAGAGACCCAGTACTTC	CARWGTDQETQYF
-	-	15	TRBJ1-2	TRBV7-9	TGTGCCAGCAGCTCGGACGGGACTAATTTCTATGGCTACACCTTC	CASSSDGTNFYGYTF
TRBD1	-	16	TRBJ1-1	TRBV6-5	TGTGCCAGCAGTTACTTCACCGGGACAGGGAGTACTGAAGCTTTCTTT	CASSYFTGTGSTEAFF
-	-	14	TRBJ1-5	TRBV21-1	TGTGCCAGCAGCAAAGTGGGTCGGGGGCAGCCCCAGCATTTT	CASSKVGRGQPQHF
TRBD1	-	14	TRBJ1-2	TRBV29-1	TGCAGCGTTGGGGACAGGGCGCTCGGCTATGGCTACACCTTC	CSVGDRALGYGYTF
-	-	14	TRBJ2-2	TRBV27	TGTGCCAGCAGGGAGAACAGGGAGACCGGGGAGCTGTTTTTT	CASRENRETGELFF
-	once	12	TRBJ2-7	TRBV6-5	TGTGCCAGCAGTCCCCACACAGGTCTTACTTACTTC	CASSPHTGLTYF